These 23 T cell receptor beta chains were sequenced from one sample in a study of blood T cell repertoires in COVID-19. Generated by immunoSEQ multiplex PCR, the TCRdb table keeps only in-frame clones and is missing some. The sample carries about 110,000 clones, around 83% recorded once. The sequencing input was peripheral blood. The origin of the receptors is a man in his forties with acute or convalescent COVID-19.

This clone was detected only a few times. J is TRBJ1-1 and V is TRBV7-2; no clear D gene. The V and J ends lost 1 base and 5 bases respectively, with 14 bases between them. Germline V gene data show CDR1 as SGHTA and CDR2 as FQGNSA. The CDR3 is 15 amino acids. Here the CDR3 DNA reads TGTGCCAGCAGCTTAGAAGGGCCTGCGGGGACTGAAGCTTTCTTT. It encodes CASSLEGPAGTEAFF.

V gene TRBV2 combines with J gene TRBJ1-2; TRBD1 matches at 7 bases. The CDR3 runs to 15 residues. With V trimmed by 3 bases and J by 4 bases, 8 bases remained unmatched. Germline lookup yields CDR1 SNHLY and CDR2 FYNNEI. The CDR3 protein is CASSEGGQLLYGYTF. The CDR3 nucleotides read TGTGCCAGCAGTGAGGGGGGACAGTTACTCTATGGCTACACCTTC.

CDR3 nucleotides: TGTGCCACCGGCGGAGAGGCCTACGAGCAGTACTTC. Translating it yields CATGGEAYEQYF. This chain uses TRBV10-3 with TRBJ2-7; D gene ambiguous. Trimming stripped 10 bases from V and 2 bases from J, with 12 bases between. Germline assignment: CDR1 ENHRY and CDR2 SYGVKD. The CDR3 consists of 12 residues.

This rearrangement joins TRBV2 to TRBJ2-7; 7 bases align to TRBD1. The V and J ends lost 5 bases and 3 bases, in that order; junction bases with no gene match: 4. CDR3 length: 13 amino acids. Germline CDR1 SNHLY, CDR2 FYNNEI. CDR3 sequence (DNA): TGTGCCAGCAGTAGGGACAGAAACTACGAGCAGTACTTC. Protein sequence: CASSRDRNYEQYF.

This clone was counted once. This rearrangement joins TRBV7-9 to TRBJ2-3, with 9 bases fitting TRBD2. This CDR3 is built from 17 residues. In germline, CDR1 is SEHNR, CDR2 FQNEAQ (reference sequence). With V trimmed by 3 bases and J by 0 bases, 7 bases remained unmatched. CDR3 sequence reads: CASSFPKRGESTDTQYF. In DNA, the CDR3 is TGTGCCAGCAGCTTCCCTAAGCGGGGGGAGAGCACAGATACGCAGTATTTT.

The chain uses TRBV7-9 and TRBJ1-1; a weak D match, TRBD1 (6 bases). The CDR3 loop spans 13 amino acids. Between the trimmed V and J ends, which lost 1 base and 7 bases, there was a span of 10 bases. Germline V gives CDR1 SEHNR, CDR2 FQNEAQ (reference sequence). CDR3 protein: CASSLVGTNEAFF. CDR3 bases: TGTGCCAGCAGCTTAGTAGGGACAAATGAAGCTTTCTTT.

The count of this clone is one. The chain is built from TRBV2 and TRBJ1-2; 10 bases are a match to TRBD1. The V gene's germline CDR1 is SNHLY and CDR2 FYNNEI. The CDR3 is 13 residues long. Trimming removed 2 bases from V and 8 bases from J; junction bases left unmatched: 2. The CDR3 DNA reads as TGTGCCAGCAGTGAAACGACAGGGGGCGGCTACACCTTC. Translated, it gives CASSETTGGGYTF. Based on the CDR3 plus reference TRBV2 and TRBJ1-2, the full variable domain is EPEVTQTPSHQVTQMGQEVILRCVPISNHLYFYWYRQILGQKVEFLVSFYNNEISEKSEIFDDQFSVERPDGSNFTLKIRSTKLEDSAMYFCASSETTGGGYTFGSGTRLTVV.

This clone was counted only a few times. V gene TRBV19 combines with J gene TRBJ2-3; tentatively, D is TRBD2 (5 bases). Germline V gene data show CDR1 as LNHDA and CDR2 as SQIVND (reference sequence). The CDR3 has 14 residues. V gave up 1 base and J gave up 6 bases, with 11 bases separating them. In nucleotides, the CDR3 is TGTGCCAGTAGTATAGGACTACCCGGGGATACGCAGTATTTT. Encoded protein: CASSIGLPGDTQYF.

The genes are TRBV18 and TRBJ1-1; 7 nucleotides agree with TRBD1. Trimming cost V 3 bases and J 0 bases; bases outside gene matches: 4. The CDR3 runs 15 residues. Per the germline V gene, CDR1 is KGHSH and CDR2 is LQKENI. As DNA, the CDR3 is TGTGCCAGCTCACCGAATACAGGGGTGAACACTGAAGCTTTCTTT. Translating gives CASSPNTGVNTEAFF.

The rearrangement links TRBV27 to TRBJ1-5, with 9 positions matching TRBD1. This CDR3 has 15 residues. CDR1 MNHEY and CDR2 SMNVEV come from the germline V gene (reference sequence). The J segment lost 1 base and the V segment lost 9 bases, leaving 7 bases of the junction unmatched. The CDR3 region has the DNA TGTGCCAGGACAGGGGGAGTAAGAAGCAATCAGCCCCAGCATTTT. It yields the protein CARTGGVRSNQPQHF.

This chain uses TRBV6-4 with TRBJ1-6; D unresolved. The germline V gene encodes CDR1 MRHNA and CDR2 SNTAGT. The CDR3 sequence is 15 residues long. The ends were cut back, 7 bases at V and 7 bases at J, with 17 bases in the middle. DNA for the CDR3: TGTGCCAGCATCCGAGGCCCTCCGGTGAATTCACCCCTCCACTTT. Its protein is CASIRGPPVNSPLHF.

This clone was detected once. For the CDR3, the DNA is TGTGCCAGCAGAGCCGGGACTAGTAGCACCGGGGAGCTGTTTTTT. Translation: CASRAGTSSTGELFF. The chain links TRBV2 to TRBJ2-2; 8 bases match TRBD2. The CDR3 contains 15 residues. The germline V gene encodes CDR1 SNHLY and CDR2 FYNNEI. V lost 6 bases to trimming and J lost 4 bases; unmatched junction nucleotides: 7. The variable domain in full, completed from reference TRBV2 and TRBJ2-2, reads EPEVTQTPSHQVTQMGQEVILRCVPISNHLYFYWYRQILGQKVEFLVSFYNNEISEKSEIFDDQFSVERPDGSNFTLKIRSTKLEDSAMYFCASRAGTSSTGELFFGEGSRLTVL.

The rearrangement uses TRBV6-5 and TRBJ2-7, with TRBD1 identical over 8 bases. The CDR3 contains 14 residues. CDR1 and CDR2 (germline): MNHEY, SVGAGI. V lost 2 bases and J lost 6; bases outside the gene matches: 6. The DNA of the CDR3 is TGTGCCAGCAGTTACGCCGGGACAGGTAGCGAGCAGTACTTC. Translating it yields CASSYAGTGSEQYF.

This clone turned up a few times. The rearrangement links TRBV5-8 to TRBJ1-5, with TRBD1 matching 11 bases. Germline V gives CDR1 SGHTS, CDR2 YDEGEE. CDR3 length: 15 amino acids. The V and J ends lost 1 base and 5 bases, in that order; junction bases with no gene match: 2. The CDR3 DNA reads as TGTGCCAGCAGCTTGCGGGGACAGGGGGATCAGCCCCAGCATTTT. Protein: CASSLRGQGDQPQHF.

V and J are TRBV4-1 and TRBJ1-1; TRBD1 is a possible D gene (5 bases). Germline values: CDR1 MGHRA, CDR2 YSYEKL. The CDR3 covers 18 residues. Trimming shortened V by 0 bases and J by 0 bases, and 17 bases separated the two germline ends. The CDR3 region has the DNA TGCGCCAGCAGCCAAGATTTTACCAGGGCGAGGATGAACACTGAAGCTTTCTTT. Translated, it gives CASSQDFTRARMNTEAFF.

This clone appeared once. This chain joins TRBV29-1 and TRBJ2-5; the D is unclear. In germline, CDR1 is SQVTM, CDR2 ANQGSEA. The CDR3 is made up of 13 amino acids. The V end was cut by 4 bases, the J end by 5 bases, with 14 bases between. The CDR3 loop reads CSVVLSPGETQYF. CDR3 nucleotides: TGCAGCGTTGTGTTGAGCCCCGGGGAGACCCAGTACTTC.

This sequence joins TRBV5-5 and TRBJ1-3; D remains unclear. Trimming took 0 bases from V and 0 from J, leaving 7 bases between them. Germline V CDR1 and CDR2: SGHKS, YYEKEE (reference sequence). The CDR3 sequence is 15 residues long. Here the CDR3 DNA reads TGTGCCAGCAGCTTGGACAGCCTCTCTGGAAACACCATATATTTT. Its protein is CASSLDSLSGNTIYF.

On this clone itself: Distinct nucleotide sequences in the sample also encode this CDR3. The gene calls are TRBV20-1 and TRBJ1-2, with 8 bases matching TRBD1. Germline lookup yields CDR1 DFQATT and CDR2 SNEGSKA (reference sequence). Trimming at V came to 3 bases and at J to 2 bases, leaving 2 bases not matched to a gene. The CDR3 covers 13 residues. CDR3 sequence: CSASGQGNYGYTF. The CDR3 nucleotides are TGCAGTGCTAGTGGACAGGGAAACTATGGCTACACCTTC.

This sequence joins TRBV20-1 and TRBJ2-1, with 9 bases that match TRBD2. V shed 3 bases, J shed 8 bases, and the junction held 5 bases outside the gene matches. Germline V gene sequence: CDR1 DFQATT, CDR2 SNEGSKA (reference sequence). CDR3 length: 13 residues. CDR3 coding DNA: TGCAGTGCTAGTGGGACTAGCAGGGATGAGCAGTTCTTC. It is translated as CSASGTSRDEQFF.

The chain employs TRBV24-1 and TRBJ1-5; tentative D call: TRBD1 (6 bases). Germline loops: CDR1 KGHDR, CDR2 SFDVKD. The CDR3 consists of 20 residues. Trimming pared 5 bases from V and 5 bases from J, leaving 30 bases between. DNA of the CDR3: TGTGCCACCAGTGCCCTAACAGGGAAGGTATGCATCTATTGGTATCAGCCCCAGCATTTT. This sequence encodes CATSALTGKVCIYWYQPQHF.

This clone came up once. The chain combines TRBV19 with TRBJ2-2; 9 nucleotides match TRBD2. The ends lost 5 bases at V and 2 bases at J; junction bases unmatched: 6. Germline V gene lookup returns CDR1 LNHDA and CDR2 SQIVND (reference sequence). The CDR3 spans 16 residues. The CDR3 reads CASSPDSGGNTGELFF. CDR3 nucleotide sequence: TGTGCCAGTAGTCCTGATAGCGGGGGTAACACCGGGGAGCTGTTTTTT. The full variable domain, with the rest looked up from reference TRBV19 and TRBJ2-2, is DGGITQSPKYLFRKEGQNVTLSCEQNLNHDAMYWYRQDPGQGLRLIYYSQIVNDFQKGDIAEGYSVSREKKESFPLTVTSAQKNPTAFYLCASSPDSGGNTGELFFGEGSRLTVL.

On this clone: This same CDR3 is encoded by further DNA sequences in the sample. The CDR3 nucleotides read TGTGCCAGCTCACCCACGGACAGGGTGAATGGCTACACCTTC. This sequence encodes CASSPTDRVNGYTF. The J gene is TRBJ1-2, the V gene TRBV18, with TRBD1 matching 8 bases. The germline V gene encodes CDR1 KGHSH and CDR2 LQKENI. The CDR3 covers 14 residues. V lost 3 bases to trimming and J lost 6 bases; unmatched junction nucleotides: 6.

The rearrangement links TRBV5-3 to TRBJ1-4, with 10 bases that match TRBD1. TRBV5-3 is an ORF, with its function uncertain. CDR3 length equals 14 residues. Unmatched junction bases numbered 4, after V lost 4 bases and J lost 7 bases. CDR3 region: CARSRDRGPEKLFF. DNA of the CDR3: TGTGCCAGAAGCCGTGACAGGGGGCCTGAAAAACTGTTTTTT.